The 10 T cell receptor beta chains below were found in one sample sequenced in a study of T cells in Graves' hyperthyroidism and ophthalmopathy. It was RNA transcripts that yielded the amplified TCR beta CDR3 regions. The TCR CDR3 was amplified in a first-round RT-PCR using the HTBI primer set. MiXCR was run by TCRdb on the multiplex PCR reads, yielding one entry per CDR3 protein. The table includes approximately 260,000 distinct CDR3 sequences, approximately 14% detected once. Input material: blood. The origin of the receptors is a woman between 50 and 59 years old with Graves' hyperthyroidism that later progressed to Graves' ophthalmopathy.

The genes are TRBV9 and TRBJ2-2, with D possibly TRBD1 on 7 matching bases. This CDR3 has 16 residues. Germline lookup yields CDR1 SGDLS and CDR2 YYNGEE. The V end was cut by 6 bases, the J end by 4 bases, with 19 bases between. The CDR3 spells CASTQGGPGGTGELFF. CDR3 nucleotide sequence: TGTGCCAGCACCCAAGGAGGGCCAGGGGGCACCGGGGAGCTGTTTTTT.

This chain joins TRBV7-9 and TRBJ2-1, with 14 positions matching TRBD2. The CDR3 spans 16 residues. Germline CDR1 SEHNR, CDR2 FQNEAQ (reference sequence). Trimming took 11 bases from V and 4 from J; bases not matched to a gene: 10. The CDR3 loop is CAEDRGTSGGYNEQFF. The CDR3 DNA sequence: TGTGCCGAGGACAGGGGGACTAGCGGGGGTTACAATGAGCAGTTCTTC.

Many counts were recorded for this clonotype. The chain carries TRBV7-9 and TRBJ2-1; D perhaps matches TRBD2 (5 bases). Germline V gives CDR1 SEHNR, CDR2 FQNEAQ (reference sequence). Deletions cut 6 bases from V and 3 bases from J, with 9 bases between. The CDR3 sequence is 13 residues long. The CDR3 protein is CASSVRVYNEQFF. The CDR3 DNA follows: TGTGCCAGCAGTGTGCGGGTCTACAATGAGCAGTTCTTC.

Remarks on this clonotype: One end of the junction does not line up with germline, which may come from a read error. DNA of the CDR3: TGTGCCACCGGGGACAGCGAGGCCACTAACTGTGGCTACACCTTC. The encoded protein is CATGDSEATNCGYTF. V is TRBV6-1 and J is TRBJ1-2; 7 positions agree with TRBD1. Germline CDR1 is MNHNS and CDR2 is SASEGT. CDR3 size: 15 residues.

This clonotype was counted many times. The chain has TRBV6-1 and TRBJ1-1; TRBD1 matches 9 bases. Unmatched junction bases numbered 9, after V lost 5 bases and J lost 5 bases. The germline V gene encodes CDR1 MNHNS and CDR2 SASEGT. The CDR3 spans 15 residues. In DNA form, the CDR3 reads TGTGCCAGCAGTTCGACTTACAGGGGGCGGACTGAAGCTTTCTTT. This encodes CASSSTYRGRTEAFF.

This clonotype was counted a few times. CDR3 sequence: CSAPRAGGNTIYF. The CDR3 DNA sequence: TGCAGTGCTCCCAGGGCAGGAGGAAACACCATATATTTT. V gene TRBV20-1 combines with J gene TRBJ1-3; D possibly corresponds to TRBD1 (5 bases). CDR3 size: 13 residues. V lost 5 bases and J lost 4, with 12 bases in between. Germline V gene lookup returns CDR1 DFQATT and CDR2 SNEGSKA (reference sequence).

This clonotype was observed at least ten times. CDR3 sequence reads: CSARDGGHQPQHF. The CDR3 DNA sequence: TGCAGTGCTAGAGATGGGGGACATCAGCCCCAGCATTTT. The chain joins TRBV20-1 to TRBJ1-5; a weak D match, TRBD1 (5 bases). CDR1 is DFQATT and CDR2 is SNEGSKA in the germline V gene (reference sequence). The V end was cut by 0 bases, the J end by 5 bases, with 8 bases between. CDR3 length: 13 amino acids.

This clonotype has a count of ten or more. The genes are TRBV20-1 and TRBJ2-7; D not certain. Germline CDR1 is DFQATT and CDR2 is SNEGSKA (reference sequence). CDR3 length: 14 amino acids. Trimming took off 0 bases at V and 0 bases at J, with 9 bases between the two ends. CDR3: CSAREPGPSYEQYF. In DNA form, the CDR3 reads TGCAGTGCTAGAGAGCCCGGGCCCTCCTACGAGCAGTACTTC.

This clonotype was observed at least ten times. The chain links TRBV7-9 to TRBJ2-1; TRBD1 or TRBD2 may be the D gene (5 bases each). Trimming removed 1 base at V and 7 bases at J, with 14 bases between. Germline CDR1 SEHNR, CDR2 FQNEAQ (reference sequence). The CDR3 has 15 amino acids. The CDR3 coding sequence is TGTGCCAGCAGCTTAGGGCAGGGTGAGGGTAATGAGCAGTTCTTC. This encodes CASSLGQGEGNEQFF.

This clonotype was seen at least ten times. V is TRBV20-1 and J is TRBJ1-2; D unclear. Germline lookup yields CDR1 DFQATT and CDR2 SNEGSKA (reference sequence). The CDR3 spans 13 residues. V shed 2 bases and J shed 4 bases, with 11 bases lying between them. CDR3 DNA sequence: TGCAGTGCTAGACTAGCACAATTCTATGGCTACACCTTC. Translating it yields CSARLAQFYGYTF.